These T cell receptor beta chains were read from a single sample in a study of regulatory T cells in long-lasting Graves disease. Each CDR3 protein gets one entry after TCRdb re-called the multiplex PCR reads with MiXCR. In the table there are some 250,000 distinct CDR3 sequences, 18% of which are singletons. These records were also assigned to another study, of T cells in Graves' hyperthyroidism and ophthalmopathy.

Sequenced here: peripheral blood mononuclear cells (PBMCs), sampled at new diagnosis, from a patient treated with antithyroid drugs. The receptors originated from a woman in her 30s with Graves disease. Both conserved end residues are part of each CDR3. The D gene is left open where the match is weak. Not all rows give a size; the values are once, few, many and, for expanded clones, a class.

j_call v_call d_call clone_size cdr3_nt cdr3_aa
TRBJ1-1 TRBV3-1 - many TGTGCCAGCAGCCAAGGAGGGATCATGAACACTGAAGCTTTCTTT CASSQGGIMNTEAFF
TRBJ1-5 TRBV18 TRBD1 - TGTGCCAGCTCCCTCACGGGACAGGGGAGCAACAATCAGCCCCAGCATTTT CASSLTGQGSNNQPQHF
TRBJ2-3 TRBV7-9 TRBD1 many TGTGCCAGCAGCCCGCGGGACAGGCCTATCACAGATACGCAGTATTTT CASSPRDRPITDTQYF
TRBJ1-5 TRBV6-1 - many TGTGCCAGCAGCAACAACGGCGATAGCAATCAGCCCCAGCATTTT CASSNNGDSNQPQHF
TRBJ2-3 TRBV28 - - TGTGCCAGCAGTTCCAACGGAGGGGGGGCCTCGAGCACAGATACGCAGTATTTT CASSSNGGGASSTDTQYF
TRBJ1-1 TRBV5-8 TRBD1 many TGCGCCAGCAGCTCAGGGGGCGCGAACACTGAAGCTTTCTTT CASSSGGANTEAFF
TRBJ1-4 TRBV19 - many TGTGCCAGTAGTCCTCAGGGGAAGGCTAATGAAAAACTGTTTTTT CASSPQGKANEKLFF
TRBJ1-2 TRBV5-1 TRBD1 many TGCGCCAGCAGGAGGACAGGGGTGACGTATGGCTACACCTTC CASRRTGVTYGYTF
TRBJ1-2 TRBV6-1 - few TGTGCCAGCAGGCGGGAGCTAACCCATGGCGACACCTTC CASRRELTHGDTF
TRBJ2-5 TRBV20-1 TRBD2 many TGCAGTGCTGTAGCGGGGGGGCCCAAAGAGACCCAGTACTTC CSAVAGGPKETQYF
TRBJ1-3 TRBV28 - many TGTGCCAGCAGTTTATTTCGACAACTCTCTGGAAACACCATATATTTT CASSLFRQLSGNTIYF
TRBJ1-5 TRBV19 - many TGTGCCAGTAGTAGCATGACAGGTAATCAGCCCCAGCATTTT CASSSMTGNQPQHF
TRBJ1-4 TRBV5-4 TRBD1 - TGTGCCAGCAGCTCCAGGACAGGCATACTTTATAATGAAAAACTGTTTTTT CASSSRTGILYNEKLFF
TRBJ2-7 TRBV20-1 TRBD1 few TGCAGTGCTAGAGATGGGACAGGGGGCTACGAGCAGTACTTC CSARDGTGGYEQYF
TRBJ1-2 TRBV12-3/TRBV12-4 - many TGTGCCTCCAAACCGGACAGTCTCTATGGCTACACCTTC CASKPDSLYGYTF
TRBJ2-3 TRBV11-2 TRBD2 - TGTGCCAGCAGCTTTTACTCTCTAGCGGGGGGGCTTGATACGCAGTATTTT CASSFYSLAGGLDTQYF
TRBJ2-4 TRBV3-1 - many TGTGCCAGCAGCCAAGACGGAGGGTATGGCATTCAGTACTTC CASSQDGGYGIQYF
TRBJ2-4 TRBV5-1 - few TGCGCCAGCAGCTTGGGCCAGAAAAACATTCAGTACTTC CASSLGQKNIQYF
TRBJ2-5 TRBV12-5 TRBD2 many TGTGCTAGTCTGCCCTGGACTAGCGGCGAAGAGACCCAGTACTTC CASLPWTSGEETQYF
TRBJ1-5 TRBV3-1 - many TGTGCCAGCAGCCCCGGTGAGGTTAGCAATCAGCCCCAGCATTTT CASSPGEVSNQPQHF
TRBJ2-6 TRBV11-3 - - TGTGCCAGCAGCTATGGCTCTGGGGCCGACGTCCTGACTTTC CASSYGSGADVLTF
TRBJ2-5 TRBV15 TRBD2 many TGTGCCACCAGCATCCAGCGGGGGAAAGAGACCCAGTACTTC CATSIQRGKETQYF
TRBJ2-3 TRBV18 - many TGTGCCAGCTCACCGAGAGCCCAGCCAGATACGCAGTATTTT CASSPRAQPDTQYF
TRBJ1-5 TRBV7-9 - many TGTGCCAGCAGCTTAGACCGGGAACCGAAGCCCCAGCATTTT CASSLDREPKPQHF
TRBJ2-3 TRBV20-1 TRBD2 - TGCAGTGCTAGAGATGGAACTAGCGGGGATGATACGCAGTATTTT CSARDGTSGDDTQYF
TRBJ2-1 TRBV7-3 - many TGTGCCAGCAAACGAGACTCAAACTACAATGAGCAGTTCTTC CASKRDSNYNEQFF
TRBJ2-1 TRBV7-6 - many TGTGCCAGCAGCTTAGACGGGGTGTATGAGCAGTTCTTC CASSLDGVYEQFF
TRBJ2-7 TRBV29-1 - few TGCAGCGTTGAGCTGAGGAACAGTCCCTACGAGCAGTACTTC CSVELRNSPYEQYF
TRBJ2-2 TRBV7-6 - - TGTGCCAGCAGCGTTCTTGAGACCGGGGAGCTGTTTTTT CASSVLETGELFF
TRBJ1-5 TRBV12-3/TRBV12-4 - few TGTGCCAGCAGGACGGGGGCGAATAGCAATCAGCCCCAGCATTTT CASRTGANSNQPQHF
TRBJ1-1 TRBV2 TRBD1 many TGTGCCAGCGGGGGGACAGCGGAGAACACTGAAGCTTTCTTT CASGGTAENTEAFF
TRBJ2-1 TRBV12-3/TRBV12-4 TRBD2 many TGTGCCAGCAGTTTAGCCCCTGGGACTAGCGGGGTGGAGCAGTTCTTC CASSLAPGTSGVEQFF
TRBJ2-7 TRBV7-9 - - TGTGCCAGCAGCTTAGACTTAGTCTCCTACGAGCAGTACTTC CASSLDLVSYEQYF
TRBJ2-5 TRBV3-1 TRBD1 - TGTGCCAGCAGCGCCCGGGACAGGGGTGGGGAGACCCAGTACTTC CASSARDRGGETQYF
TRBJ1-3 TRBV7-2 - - TGTGCCAGCAGCTTAGCTGGGTATTCTGGAAACACCATATATTTT CASSLAGYSGNTIYF
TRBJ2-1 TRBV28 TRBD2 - TGTGCCAGCAGTTACCAAATTTGGCGGGAGGGGTATGAGCAGTTCTTC CASSYQIWREGYEQFF
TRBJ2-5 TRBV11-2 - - TGTGCCAGCAGTCGAACTTACGACCCAGGGGAAGAGACCCAGTACTTC CASSRTYDPGEETQYF
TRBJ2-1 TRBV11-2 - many TGTGCCAGCAGCTTAGGGAGCTGGGGGCAAAGGGGGAATGAGCAGTTCTTC CASSLGSWGQRGNEQFF
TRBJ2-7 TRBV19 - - TGTGCCAGTAGTATGGCGACAGGCCCGGGTTACGAGCAGTACTTC CASSMATGPGYEQYF
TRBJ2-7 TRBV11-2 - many TGTGCCAGCAGCACCACGCTGGAGATCTCCTACGAGCAGTACTTC CASSTTLEISYEQYF
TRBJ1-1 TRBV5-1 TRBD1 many TGCGCCAGCAGCTTGATTCAGGGGGCCGGAGGCACTGAAGCTTTCTTT CASSLIQGAGGTEAFF
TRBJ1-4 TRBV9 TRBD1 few TGTGCCAGCAGCCCATCTCAGGGGGCAGCTAATGAAAAACTGTTTTTT CASSPSQGAANEKLFF
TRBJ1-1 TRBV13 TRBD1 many TGTGCCAGCCGGACAGGGGGCGAGAACACTGAAGCTTTCTTT CASRTGGENTEAFF
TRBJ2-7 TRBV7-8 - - TGTGCCAGCAGCTCCACAGGGATGGGAGAGCAGTACTTC CASSSTGMGEQYF
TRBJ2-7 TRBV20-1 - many TGCAGTGCTAGCAGGTCAGGGCCCTACGAGCAGTACTTC CSASRSGPYEQYF
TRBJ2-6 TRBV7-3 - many TGTGCCAGCAGCTTAAGTCCGTCCTCTGGGGCCAACGTCCTGACTTTC CASSLSPSSGANVLTF
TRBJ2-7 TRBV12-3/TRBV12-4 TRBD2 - TGTGCCAGCAGTTTTTGGGCTAGCGGTCAGGGCGAGCAGTACTTC CASSFWASGQGEQYF
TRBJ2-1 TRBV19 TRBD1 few TGTGCCAGTAGTATTGACGGACAGGGGTACAATGAGCAGTTCTTC CASSIDGQGYNEQFF
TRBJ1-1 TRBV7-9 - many TGTGCCAGCAGTTCCACAGCTGAAGCTTTCTTT CASSSTAEAFF
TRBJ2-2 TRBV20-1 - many TGCAGTGCTAGGCCAGGGGGGCGGAACACCGGGGAGCTGTTTTTT CSARPGGRNTGELFF
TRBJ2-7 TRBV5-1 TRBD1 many TGCGCCAGCGGGACAGGGGACGAGCAGTACTTC CASGTGDEQYF
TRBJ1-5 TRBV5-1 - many TGCGCCAGCAGCTTGGGCCAGGGAGAAAGTCCCCAGCATTTT CASSLGQGESPQHF
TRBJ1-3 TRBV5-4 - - TGTGCCAGCAGCTCCGGGACTATTTACTCTGGAAACACCATATATTTT CASSSGTIYSGNTIYF
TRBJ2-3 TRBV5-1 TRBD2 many TGCGCCAGCAGCTTGGTCGCGCTAGCGGGTTTTACAGATACGCAGTATTTT CASSLVALAGFTDTQYF
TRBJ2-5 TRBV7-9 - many TGTGCCAGCAGGGCAGGAAAGACCCAGTACTTC CASRAGKTQYF
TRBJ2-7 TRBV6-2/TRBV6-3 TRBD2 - TGTGCCAGCAGTGAACTAGCGGGGGGATCACCCTACGAGCAGTACTTC CASSELAGGSPYEQYF
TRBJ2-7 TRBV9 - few TGTGCCAGCAGTTCCGGGGTTATCGGCGAGCAGTACTTC CASSSGVIGEQYF
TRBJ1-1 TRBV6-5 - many TGTGCCAGCAGTTACTCGGGAAGGGAGGGCACTGAAGCTTTCTTT CASSYSGREGTEAFF
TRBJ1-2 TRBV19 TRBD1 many TGTGCCAGTGGAATACGGGACAGCCCGAAGGGCACCTTC CASGIRDSPKGTF